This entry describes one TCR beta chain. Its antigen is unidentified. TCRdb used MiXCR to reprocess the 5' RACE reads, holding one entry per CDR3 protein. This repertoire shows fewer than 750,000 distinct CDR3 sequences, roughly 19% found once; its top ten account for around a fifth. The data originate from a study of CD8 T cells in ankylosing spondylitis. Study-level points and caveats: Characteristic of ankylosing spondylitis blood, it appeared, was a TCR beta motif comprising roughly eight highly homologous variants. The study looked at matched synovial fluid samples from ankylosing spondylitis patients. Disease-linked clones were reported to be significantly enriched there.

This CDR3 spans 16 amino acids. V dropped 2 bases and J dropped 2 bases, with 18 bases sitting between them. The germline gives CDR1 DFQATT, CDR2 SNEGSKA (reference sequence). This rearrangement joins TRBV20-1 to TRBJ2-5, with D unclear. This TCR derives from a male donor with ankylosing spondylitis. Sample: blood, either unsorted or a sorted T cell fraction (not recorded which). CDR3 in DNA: TGCAGTGCTAGATACTTTGGCAGGTCCCCACAAGAGACCCAGTACTTC. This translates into CSARYFGRSPQETQYF.